This T cell receptor (beta chain) was sequenced for a study of T cell clonality in common variable immunodeficiency. Overall study findings and caveats: Common variable immunodeficiency TCR beta sequences reportedly had fewer deletions and N-nucleotide insertions.

Germline CDR1 PRHDT, CDR2 FYEKMQ (reference sequence). The V gene end was trimmed by 0 bases and the J gene end by 6 bases; junction bases not matched to a gene: 6. The CDR3 spans 15 residues. TCRdb's table, derived via immunoSEQ multiplex PCR, lists solely in-frame clones and lacks some. The record shows around 30,000 clones for this sample, with no singletons present. In the case of this clone: Its antigen is undetermined. The CDR3 end lies 3 residues beyond the end of the read and is filled in from the germline J gene.

This TCR came from a human donor with common variable immunodeficiency. Sequencing was done on a sample of peripheral blood mononuclear cells. The chain is built from TRBV13 and TRBJ2-5; 8 bases fit TRBD2. This CDR3 reads CASSLGGGAVQTQYF. CDR3 bases read: TGTGCCAGCAGCTTAGGCGGGGGGGCCGTCCAGACC.